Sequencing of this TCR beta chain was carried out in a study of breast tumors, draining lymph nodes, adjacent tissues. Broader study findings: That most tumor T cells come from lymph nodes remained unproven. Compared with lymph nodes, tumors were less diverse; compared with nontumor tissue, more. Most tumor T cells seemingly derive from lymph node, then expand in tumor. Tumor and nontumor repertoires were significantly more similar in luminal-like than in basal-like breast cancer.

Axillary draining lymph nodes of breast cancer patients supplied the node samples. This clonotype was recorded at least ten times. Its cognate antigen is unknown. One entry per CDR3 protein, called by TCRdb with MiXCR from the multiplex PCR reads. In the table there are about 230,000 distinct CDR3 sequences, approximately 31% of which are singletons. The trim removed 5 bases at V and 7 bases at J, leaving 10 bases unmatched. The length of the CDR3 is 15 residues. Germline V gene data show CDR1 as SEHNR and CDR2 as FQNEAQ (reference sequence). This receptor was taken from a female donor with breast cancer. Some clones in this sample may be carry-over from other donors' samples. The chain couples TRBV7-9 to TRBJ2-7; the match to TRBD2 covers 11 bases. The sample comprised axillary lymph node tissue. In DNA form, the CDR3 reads TGTGCCAGCAGCGCCCCTAGCGGGAGGCTAGGAGAGCAGTACTTC. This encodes CASSAPSGRLGEQYF.